A selection of T cell receptor beta chains follows, all from one sample in a study of blood T cell repertoires in COVID-19. Sequencing was performed with immunoSEQ multiplex PCR; in TCRdb, only in-frame clones are kept and a portion is missing. The top ten clones hold roughly 21% of a sample with 150,000 to 200,000 clones, approximately 90% of them seen once. Sequenced sample: peripheral blood. These receptors originate from a man aged 60 to 75 with active or convalescent COVID-19. CDR3s include the opening cysteine and the closing phenylalanine or tryptophan. D genes are given only for firm matches. Clone size is not always given. Where it is, it says once, few, many or a class for expanded clones.

clone size,CDR3 length,J gene,V gene,D gene,CDR3 DNA,CDR3 protein
-,14,TRBJ1-5,TRBV6-6,-,TGTGCCAGCATCGGTTCGCTGAGCAATCAGCCCCAGCATTTT,CASIGSLSNQPQHF
-,15,TRBJ1-5,TRBV6-5,TRBD1,TGTGCCAGCAGGAAAGGGGGCCTTAGCAATCAGCCCCAGCATTTT,CASRKGGLSNQPQHF
-,11,TRBJ2-7,TRBV10-3,-,TGTGCCATCAGTCCCACCTACGAGCAGTACTTC,CAISPTYEQYF
-,14,TRBJ2-1,TRBV24-1,TRBD2,TGTGCCACCAGCGCGGGGGGCCCCCCCCATGAGCAGTTCTTC,CATSAGGPPHEQFF
-,13,TRBJ1-2,TRBV6-5,-,TGTGCCAGCAGTTACTCAGAGAGATCTGGCTACACCTTC,CASSYSERSGYTF
-,12,TRBJ2-5,TRBV2,-,TGTGCCAGCAGTCAGTACCAAGAGACCCAGTACTTC,CASSQYQETQYF
once,15,TRBJ2-7,TRBV10-2,TRBD1,TGCGCCAGCAGAGGGGGGACAGGGCCATCCTACGAGCAGTACTTC,CASRGGTGPSYEQYF
-,11,TRBJ1-1,TRBV10-3,-,TGTGCCACCCAGATGAACACTGAAGCTTTCTTT,CATQMNTEAFF
-,15,TRBJ1-2,TRBV9,TRBD1,TGTGCCAGCAGCGTAGCGGGACAGGGGGCCGGTGGCTACACCTTC,CASSVAGQGAGGYTF
once,18,TRBJ2-4,TRBV25-1,TRBD2,TGTGCCAGGCCTAGCGGGGAAACAACGACCGTAGCCAAAAACATTCAGTACTTC,CARPSGETTTVAKNIQYF
-,14,TRBJ1-1,TRBV2,-,TGTGCCAGCAGTGAGGGACTCGGGAGAACCCAAGCTTTCTTT,CASSEGLGRTQAFF
-,16,TRBJ1-2,TRBV6-1,-,TGTGCCAGCAGTGAAGTCCCAGGTGGAACTAACTATGGCTACACCTTC,CASSEVPGGTNYGYTF
-,16,TRBJ1-3,TRBV2,TRBD1,TGTGCCAGCAGTCAATTCGGACAGGGTGGTGGAAACACCATATATTTT,CASSQFGQGGGNTIYF
-,16,TRBJ1-2,TRBV25-1,TRBD1,TGTGCCAGCCAAGGACAGGGGGCGAATCTCTACTATGGCTACACCTTC,CASQGQGANLYYGYTF
-,12,TRBJ2-1,TRBV2,TRBD1,TGTGCCAGCGGGACCGAGGGACAGGGCCAGTTCTTC,CASGTEGQGQFF
-,15,TRBJ1-1,TRBV7-6,TRBD1,TGTGCCAGCAGCCCTCGACAGGGGTTGAACACTGAAGCTTTCTTT,CASSPRQGLNTEAFF
-,15,TRBJ1-6,TRBV30,TRBD1,TGTGCCTGGAGCACTTCTGCAGGGGGTGGATCACCCCTCCACTTT,CAWSTSAGGGSPLHF
-,15,TRBJ2-7,TRBV19,TRBD1,TGTGCCAGTAGCGACAGGGGCTATCAGAGTTACGAGCAGTACTTC,CASSDRGYQSYEQYF
-,16,TRBJ2-3,TRBV3-1/TRBV3-2,TRBD2,TGTGCCAGCAGCCAAGGACTAGCGCTAAGCACAGATACGCAGTATTTT,CASSQGLALSTDTQYF
-,13,TRBJ1-1,TRBV9,-,TGTGCCAGCAGCGCCTCCCCCAACACTGAAGCTTTCTTT,CASSASPNTEAFF
-,13,TRBJ1-2,TRBV5-1,-,TGCGCCAGCAGCGGATACCAGGGCTGGGGCTACACCTTC,CASSGYQGWGYTF
few,16,TRBJ1-2,TRBV27,-,TGTGCCAGCAGTTTACAAGGGAGTTCAGGAATCTATGGCTACACCTTC,CASSLQGSSGIYGYTF
-,14,TRBJ1-1,TRBV14,TRBD1,TGTGCCAGCAGCACAAGACAGGGTAGGTCTGAAGCTTTCTTT,CASSTRQGRSEAFF
-,14,TRBJ1-5,TRBV10-3,-,TGTGCCATCAGTGAGGGGCTGAATAATCAGCCCCAGCATTTT,CAISEGLNNQPQHF
-,18,TRBJ2-1,TRBV5-5,TRBD2,TGTGCCAGCAGCTGGCGGAGTAGCGGGGGATTATCCTACAATGAGCAGTTCTTC,CASSWRSSGGLSYNEQFF
-,16,TRBJ1-5,TRBV3-1/TRBV3-2,-,TGTGCCAGCAGCCAAAGGGGAGGGGCTAACAATCAGCCCCAGCATTTT,CASSQRGGANNQPQHF
once,14,TRBJ1-5,TRBV10-3,-,TGTGCCATCAGTCTAACAGGGAACAATCAGCCCCAGCATTTT,CAISLTGNNQPQHF
-,13,TRBJ1-2,TRBV12-3/TRBV12-4,TRBD1,TGTGCCAGCAGATACAGGGGAGGTTATGGCTACACCTTC,CASRYRGGYGYTF
-,17,TRBJ2-3,TRBV4-2,TRBD2,TGTGCCAGCAGCCAGGCTAGCGGGGGGCGAAGCACAGATACGCAGTATTTT,CASSQASGGRSTDTQYF
-,16,TRBJ1-5,TRBV7-2,-,TGTGCCAGCAGCCCCTCCGGGGGAATGGGCAATCAGCCCCAGCATTTT,CASSPSGGMGNQPQHF
-,13,TRBJ2-5,TRBV12-5,-,TGTGCTAGTGGTTTGGTAACCGCGGGGACCCAGTACTTC,CASGLVTAGTQYF
once,16,TRBJ2-2,TRBV4-2,-,TGTGCCAGCAGCCCCTCCACGGGATTCAACACCGGGGAGCTGTTTTTT,CASSPSTGFNTGELFF
-,13,TRBJ2-3,TRBV10-1,TRBD2,TGCGCCAGCCAGCGGGGCTCCCTCGATACGCAGTATTTT,CASQRGSLDTQYF
-,12,TRBJ1-1,TRBV3-1/TRBV3-2,-,TGTGCCAGCAGCCACTTACAGGGTGATGCTTTCTTT,CASSHLQGDAFF
-,15,TRBJ1-4,TRBV18,-,TGTGCCAGCTCACCACTCCCCCAGGGAGGAGAAAAACTGTTTTTT,CASSPLPQGGEKLFF
-,15,TRBJ1-5,TRBV19,TRBD1,TGTGCCAGTAGTACAGACAGGGTGAGCAATCAGCCCCAGCATTTT,CASSTDRVSNQPQHF
-,16,TRBJ1-6,TRBV27,TRBD1,TGTGCCAGCAGTCGGAAACGGACAGGGGAAGGTTCACCCCTCCACTTT,CASSRKRTGEGSPLHF
-,15,TRBJ1-5,TRBV4-1,-,TGCGCCAGCAGCCTCCTACAGGGCTCGGGTCAGCCCCAGCATTTT,CASSLLQGSGQPQHF
-,16,TRBJ2-3,TRBV30,TRBD2,TGTGCCTGGAGTCCGGGCTATAGCGGGGGCACAGATACGCAGTATTTT,CAWSPGYSGGTDTQYF
-,12,TRBJ1-5,TRBV2,-,TGTGCCAGCAGCCAGGGGATGCAGCCCCAGCATTTT,CASSQGMQPQHF
-,14,TRBJ1-1,TRBV9,-,TGTGCCAGCAGCGTAGTCGGGGGGAACACTGAAGCTTTCTTT,CASSVVGGNTEAFF
-,15,TRBJ2-5,TRBV5-1,-,TGCGCCAGCAGCTTGGCCTTAGGGGTGGAGGAGACCCAGTACTTC,CASSLALGVEETQYF
-,15,TRBJ1-5,TRBV2,-,TGTGCCAGCCCTTTTACAGCTCCAAGCAATCAGCCCCAGCATTTT,CASPFTAPSNQPQHF
-,15,TRBJ1-2,TRBV5-1,-,TGCGCCAGCAGCTTGGCCGGGGGAGCTAACTATGGCTACACCTTC,CASSLAGGANYGYTF
-,14,TRBJ1-3,TRBV6-1,-,TGTGCCAGCAGTGAAGAGCGGGGTGTGGACACCATATATTTT,CASSEERGVDTIYF
-,19,TRBJ2-3,TRBV19,TRBD2,TGTGCCAGTAGTATGACTAGCGGGGGGCATACTTCTCGCACAGATACGCAGTATTTT,CASSMTSGGHTSRTDTQYF
-,16,TRBJ1-1,TRBV7-9,TRBD1,TGTGCCAGCAGCTCCCGACAGGGAGAGTTAAACACTGAAGCTTTCTTT,CASSSRQGELNTEAFF
-,15,TRBJ1-1,TRBV6-5,-,TGTGCCAGCAGGGTCAACAGGGCTCCGAACACTGAAGCTTTCTTT,CASRVNRAPNTEAFF
-,12,TRBJ1-5,TRBV29-1,-,TGCAGCGCTCTTATGAGCAATCAGCCCCAGCATTTT,CSALMSNQPQHF
few,13,TRBJ2-1,TRBV29-1,TRBD1,TGCAGCGCGACAGGGAATGACTACAATGAGCAGTTCTTC,CSATGNDYNEQFF
-,16,TRBJ1-5,TRBV27,TRBD1,TGTGCCAGCAGTTTCCCACAGGGGCCGGTGGGATTGCCCCAGCATTTT,CASSFPQGPVGLPQHF
-,12,TRBJ1-1,TRBV7-3,-,TGTGCCAGCAGCTTAGACCAGGGTGAGGCTTTCTTT,CASSLDQGEAFF
-,16,TRBJ2-5,TRBV7-9,TRBD2,TGTGCCAGCAGCCTCGGGAAGCGGGGGGGCCGAGAGACCCAGTACTTC,CASSLGKRGGRETQYF
-,15,TRBJ1-5,TRBV6-5,TRBD1,TGTGCCAGCAGCGCGGGACAGGGCTTCAATCAGCCCCAGCATTTT,CASSAGQGFNQPQHF
-,12,TRBJ1-2,TRBV7-6,TRBD1,TGTGCCAGCAGCTTAGGTCAGGGGGCCTACACCTTC,CASSLGQGAYTF